This T cell receptor beta chain was obtained from a study of blood T cell repertoires in COVID-19. CDR3 length: 15 amino acids. Germline-derived CDR1 and CDR2 are LGHNA and YNFKEQ. The ends were cut back, 4 bases at V and 8 bases at J, with 17 bases in the middle. Clones were read by immunoSEQ multiplex PCR, and TCRdb kept only the in-frame ones, dropping some. Among approximately 120,000 clones listed, just under 85% were seen once. The chain joins TRBV4-2 to TRBJ1-4; possible D gene TRBD1, 6 bases. The specimen sequenced was peripheral blood. The sequence derives from a human donor in a cohort sampled during active COVID-19. The DNA of the CDR3 is TGTGCCAGCAGCCCGAGCATGGGGGCAGGAGAAAAACTGTTTTTT. Its translation: CASSPSMGAGEKLFF.